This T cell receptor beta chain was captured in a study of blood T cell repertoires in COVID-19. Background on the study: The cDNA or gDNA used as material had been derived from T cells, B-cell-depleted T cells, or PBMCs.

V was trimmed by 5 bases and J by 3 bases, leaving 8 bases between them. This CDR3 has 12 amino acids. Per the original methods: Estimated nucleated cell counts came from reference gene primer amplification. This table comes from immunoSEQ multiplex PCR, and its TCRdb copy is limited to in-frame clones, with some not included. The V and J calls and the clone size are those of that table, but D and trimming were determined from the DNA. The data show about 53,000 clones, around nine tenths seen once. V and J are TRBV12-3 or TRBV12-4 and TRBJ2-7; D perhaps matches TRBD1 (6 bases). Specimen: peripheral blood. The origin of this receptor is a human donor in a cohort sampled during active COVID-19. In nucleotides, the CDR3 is TGTGCCAGCAGTCCACAGGGCTACGAGCAGTACGTC. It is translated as CASSPQGYEQYV.